This T cell receptor beta chain was sequenced for a study of T cell repertoires in cytomegalovirus infection. Study information: Recently identified HLA-C-restricted CMV epitopes were among the peptides used. Public TCR beta signatures provided an indication of both CMV infection and a matching HLA type. Findings and caveats of the study: Carriage of CMV together with the relevant HLA was identifiable through cumulative public TCR beta family frequency. Within the response measured ex vivo, HLA-C-restricted CMV-specific TCR beta clonotypes were dominant.

V lost 0 bases and J lost 7; bases outside the gene matches: 4. Germline V gene data show CDR1 as LNHDA and CDR2 as SQIVND (reference sequence). The CDR3 sequence is 15 residues long. In TCRdb, the reads were re-called with MiXCR into one record per CDR3 protein. The table includes under 150,000 distinct CDR3 sequences, roughly 31% detected once. In its sample, this clonotype was seen a few times. Its cognate antigen is unknown. The genes are TRBV19 and TRBJ2-1, with TRBD1 matching over 9 bases. The clonotype was recovered from a human donor in good health (CMV status not recorded). Some clones in this sample may be carry-over from other donors' samples. Material: CD8+ T cells from cultured PBMCs, obtained from culture after CMV antigen stimulation. CDR3: CASSIDRTGENEQFF. The CDR3 DNA sequence: TGTGCCAGTAGTATAGACCGGACAGGGGAGAATGAGCAGTTCTTC.